Following are 26 T cell receptor beta chains from one sample sequenced in a study of control samples from healthy donors and cancer patients. Clones were sequenced by immunoSEQ multiplex PCR, and TCRdb holds only the in-frame ones, with some missing. The sample records under 60,000 clones, 93% being singletons. The sample was PBMCs. These receptors were collected from a woman aged 50 to 60 with head and neck cancer.

A remark on this clone: A read error may produce the germline difference seen at one junction end. The V call is TRBV5-6, the J call TRBJ2-3; D is unclear. This CDR3 is built from 11 residues. Germline CDR1 is SGHDT and CDR2 is YYEEEE. In nucleotides, the CDR3 is TGTGCCAGCAGCTTTACAGCTACGCAGTATTTT. Residues: CASSFTATQYF.

The chain links TRBV6-2 or TRBV6-3 to TRBJ2-7; 8 nucleotides agree with TRBD1. Germline V lookup: CDR1 MNHEY, CDR2 SVGEGT. Losses at the gene ends were 5 bases for V and 5 bases for J; bases not matched to a gene: 11. This CDR3 has 15 residues. In nucleotides, the CDR3 is TGTGCCAGCAGTCAGGGGGCTCTGGCACCCGACGAGCAGTACTTC. It codes for CASSQGALAPDEQYF.

This clone appeared a single time. CDR3 DNA sequence: TGTGCCAGTAGTACGAGCGGGAGCGGGACCGGGGAGCTGTTTTTT. Its translation is CASSTSGSGTGELFF. This rearrangement joins TRBV19 to TRBJ2-2; 8 bases match TRBD2. Per germline, CDR1 LNHDA and CDR2 SQIVND (reference sequence). With 4 bases clipped from V and 5 bases from J, the junction kept 6 bases outside the gene matches. The CDR3 covers 15 residues. Combining the CDR3 with reference TRBV19 and TRBJ2-2 gives the whole variable domain DGGITQSPKYLFRKEGQNVTLSCEQNLNHDAMYWYRQDPGQGLRLIYYSQIVNDFQKGDIAEGYSVSREKKESFPLTVTSAQKNPTAFYLCASSTSGSGTGELFFGEGSRLTVL.

The chain couples TRBV6-6 to TRBJ1-2; 7 positions agree with TRBD1. Germline V gene data show CDR1 as MNHNY and CDR2 as SVGAGI (reference sequence). Germline trimming cut 5 bases from V and 6 bases from J; bases unmatched to any gene: 6. The CDR3 covers 13 residues. CDR3 sequence reads: CASSVQGIHGYTF. The CDR3 DNA follows: TGTGCCAGCAGTGTACAGGGGATACATGGCTACACCTTC.

The chain joins TRBV18 to TRBJ1-1; tentatively, D is TRBD1 (5 bases). V lost 6 bases, J lost 5 bases, and 13 bases lay in between. CDR3 length: 13 amino acids. Germline V gene lookup returns CDR1 KGHSH and CDR2 LQKENI. The CDR3: CASSSGDWTEAFF. The CDR3 DNA reads as TGTGCCAGCTCTTCGGGGGATTGGACTGAAGCTTTCTTT.

The chain combines TRBV5-6 with TRBJ1-2; a weak D match, TRBD1 (6 bases). Per germline, CDR1 SGHDT and CDR2 YYEEEE. Trimming took 0 bases from V and 1 from J, leaving 7 bases between them. This CDR3 has 14 amino acids. This CDR3 reads CASSLGTDNYGYTF. CDR3 DNA sequence: TGTGCCAGCAGCTTGGGGACAGATAACTATGGCTACACCTTC.

V and J are TRBV7-2 and TRBJ2-7, with D tentatively TRBD1 or TRBD2 (5 bases each). Germline V CDR1 and CDR2: SGHTA, FQGNSA. The CDR3 extends over 14 amino acids. V lost 5 bases and J lost 6, with 17 bases in between. The CDR3 sequence: CASSRDGGWGEQYF. The CDR3 DNA reads as TGTGCCAGCAGCAGAGATGGGGGTTGGGGCGAGCAGTACTTC.

This clone was detected a few times. V is TRBV4-1 and J is TRBJ1-5; D is unresolved. CDR1 MGHRA and CDR2 YSYEKL come from the germline V gene. The V end lost 0 bases, the J end lost 7 bases, and 13 bases lay between the germline ends. The CDR3 contains 15 residues. The CDR3 here is CASSQEGLEVQPQHF. CDR3 bases: TGCGCCAGCAGCCAAGAGGGTTTGGAGGTCCAGCCCCAGCATTTT.

This clone showed up just once. The chain has TRBV18 and TRBJ1-2, with a weak D call TRBD1 (5 bases). This CDR3 is built from 15 residues. Trimming cost V 0 bases and J 2 bases, with 10 bases left between them. Germline lookup yields CDR1 KGHSH and CDR2 LQKENI. CDR3 sequence (DNA): TGTGCCAGCTCACCACCTCGGTGGGGGAACTATGGCTACACCTTC. Residues: CASSPPRWGNYGYTF.

This chain connects TRBV27 to TRBJ1-2; the D gene is possibly TRBD1 (6 bases). This CDR3 spans 14 amino acids. V was clipped by 5 bases and J by 6 bases, with 16 bases between them. The germline V gene encodes CDR1 MNHEY and CDR2 SMNVEV (reference sequence). The CDR3 nucleotides are TGTGCCAGCAGTCGAAGGGACACCCAGGATGGCTACACCTTC. This gives the protein CASSRRDTQDGYTF.

This chain joins TRBV28 and TRBJ2-2; D is uncertain. The V end was cut by 6 bases, the J end by 6 bases, with 20 bases between. The CDR3 is made up of 16 amino acids. Germline CDR1 and CDR2: MDHEN and SYDVKM. The CDR3 loop reads CASRAWAGPDAGELFF. The CDR3 coding sequence is TGTGCCAGCAGAGCGTGGGCCGGGCCCGACGCCGGGGAGCTGTTTTTT.

The V gene is TRBV11-2, the J gene TRBJ2-5, with 13 bases that match TRBD2. CDR3 length: 18 amino acids. Unmatched junction bases numbered 10, after V lost 1 base and J lost 5 bases. The V gene's germline CDR1 is SGHAT and CDR2 FQNNGV. CDR3 bases: TGTGCCAGCAGCTTAGGGCTACTAGCGGGGGGGGTCGGCGAGACCCAGTACTTC. The encoded protein is CASSLGLLAGGVGETQYF.

The J gene is TRBJ2-5, the V gene TRBV30; D is uncertain. The CDR3 length is 14 residues. The V and J ends lost 0 bases and 0 bases respectively, with 8 bases between them. Germline assignment: CDR1 GTSNPN and CDR2 SVGIG (reference sequence). In nucleotides, the CDR3 is TGTGCCTGGAGTGTACACACGTACCAAGAGACCCAGTACTTC. This codes for CAWSVHTYQETQYF.

V and J are TRBV30 and TRBJ1-1, with 11 nucleotides matching TRBD1. The V gene's germline CDR1 is GTSNPN and CDR2 SVGIG (reference sequence). J gave up 5 bases and V 3 bases, and 8 bases lay outside the gene matches. The CDR3 has 15 amino acids. Here the CDR3 reads CAWRHIGTGGTEAFF. The CDR3 nucleotides are TGTGCCTGGAGGCACATCGGGACAGGGGGAACTGAAGCTTTCTTT.

V usage is TRBV18 and J usage is TRBJ2-3; 12 bases match TRBD2. Germline CDR1 KGHSH, CDR2 LQKENI. J lost 6 bases, V lost 3 bases, and 10 bases had no gene match. This CDR3 region has 17 residues. The CDR3 reads CASSPVRTSGIIDTQYF. The CDR3 nucleotides are TGTGCCAGCTCACCCGTCCGGACTAGCGGGATTATTGATACGCAGTATTTT.

V and J are TRBV19 and TRBJ2-3; the D gene is possibly TRBD2 (6 bases). CDR3 length: 14 amino acids. The germline V and J ends were trimmed by 1 base and 5 bases, with 10 bases remaining between them. Germline CDR1 is LNHDA and CDR2 is SQIVND (reference sequence). The CDR3 DNA is TGTGCCAGTAGTATAGGTCTAGCGAGAGATACGCAGTATTTT. Amino acids: CASSIGLARDTQYF.

This rearrangement joins TRBV7-2 to TRBJ2-5; D is unclear. V was shortened by 1 base and J by 5 bases, with 5 bases between the two germline ends. The V gene's germline CDR1 is SGHTA and CDR2 FQGNSA. This CDR3 comprises 12 residues. The CDR3: CASSLGRETQYF. In DNA, the CDR3 is TGTGCCAGCAGCTTAGGACGGGAGACCCAGTACTTC.

The chain has TRBV28 and TRBJ1-2, with D perhaps TRBD1 (6 bases). The ends were cut back, 6 bases at V and 3 bases at J, with 11 bases in the middle. The CDR3 has 13 amino acids. CDR1 and CDR2 (germline): MDHEN, SYDVKM. CDR3 coding DNA: TGTGCCAGCAGGAGGGGGGGAGACTATGGCTACACCTTC. Translated, it gives CASRRGGDYGYTF.

The J gene is TRBJ1-2, the V gene TRBV6-1; D remains ambiguous. Between the trimmed V and J ends, which lost 2 bases and 5 bases, there was a span of 12 bases. Germline CDR1 and CDR2: MNHNS and SASEGT. The CDR3 contains 14 residues. CDR3 sequence (DNA): TGTGCCAGCAGTGAAATTATGGTGGGGTATGGCTACACCTTC. Its protein product is CASSEIMVGYGYTF.

The rearrangement joins TRBV28 to TRBJ1-6; no firm D call. Per germline, CDR1 MDHEN and CDR2 SYDVKM. V was cut by 1 base and J by 5 bases, with 12 bases left in between. This CDR3 region has 16 residues. Here the CDR3 reads CASSLYSVLDNSPLHF. The CDR3 nucleotides are TGTGCCAGCAGTTTATATTCAGTCCTGGATAATTCACCCCTCCACTTT.

The chain recombines TRBV9 with TRBJ1-4; 10 positions agree with TRBD1. CDR1 and CDR2 from the germline V gene are SGDLS and YYNGEE. This CDR3 is built from 14 residues. V lost 4 bases to trimming and J lost 8 bases; unmatched junction nucleotides: 5. CDR3 DNA: TGTGCCAGCAGCCCGGGACAGGGGAACGAAAAACTGTTTTTT. This codes for CASSPGQGNEKLFF.

V and J are TRBV6-5 and TRBJ1-1; D is possibly TRBD1 (6 bases). The V gene lost 1 base and the J gene lost 5 bases, with 14 bases spanning the gap. The germline V gene has CDR1 MNHEY and CDR2 SVGAGI. The CDR3 covers 15 residues. The CDR3 is CASSYFLGGETEAFF. CDR3 DNA sequence: TGTGCCAGCAGTTACTTCCTAGGGGGGGAAACTGAAGCTTTCTTT.

J is TRBJ1-1 and V is TRBV18, with unresolved D. Per germline, CDR1 KGHSH and CDR2 LQKENI. V lost 0 bases to trimming and J lost 1 base, with 9 bases between them. This CDR3 comprises 15 residues. The CDR3 DNA is TGTGCCAGCTCACCACCTAGTGCGGGGAACACTGAAGCTTTCTTT. It specifies CASSPPSAGNTEAFF.

This chain links TRBV7-3 with TRBJ2-3; 8 bases are shared with TRBD2. This CDR3 region has 15 residues. Unmatched junction bases numbered 10, after V lost 5 bases and J lost 6 bases. CDR1 SGHTA and CDR2 FQGTGA come from the germline V gene. The CDR3 sequence: CASSNTGTRLDTQYF. The CDR3 nucleotides are TGTGCCAGCAGCAACACCGGGACTAGACTTGATACGCAGTATTTT. Combining the CDR3 with reference TRBV7-3 and TRBJ2-3 gives the whole variable domain GAGVSQTPSNKVTEKGKYVELRCDPISGHTALYWYRQSLGQGPEFLIYFQGTGAADDSGLPNDRFFAVRPEGSVSTLKIQRTERGDSAVYLCASSNTGTRLDTQYFGPGTRLTVL.

The chain couples TRBV5-6 to TRBJ2-5; 7 bases align to TRBD1. CDR3 length: 15 residues. The trim removed 0 bases at V and 6 bases at J, leaving 8 bases unmatched. Looked up from germline, CDR1 is SGHDT and CDR2 is YYEEEE. CDR3: CASSLGSGGMKTQYF. The DNA of the CDR3 is TGTGCCAGCAGCTTGGGGTCAGGGGGTATGAAGACCCAGTACTTC.

The rearrangement uses TRBV2 and TRBJ2-5; tentatively, D is TRBD1 (5 bases). Germline-derived CDR1 and CDR2 are SNHLY and FYNNEI. V dropped 8 bases and J dropped 4 bases, with 17 bases sitting between them. This CDR3 comprises 14 residues. The CDR3 DNA sequence: TGTGCCAGCTTGGAAAGGGGAAGAGGAGAGACCCAGTACTTC. It translates to CASLERGRGETQYF.